This TCR beta chain came from a study of early T cells in non-severe SARS-CoV-2 infection. Study background: Sequencing of bulk RNA from unsorted whole blood was done, without chain pairing.

This clonotype has at least ten counts. V lost 3 bases to trimming and J lost 2 bases, with 8 bases between them. The CDR3 contains 13 residues. Germline V gives CDR1 SGHAT, CDR2 FQNNGV. MiXCR, applied by TCRdb to the 5' RACE reads, yields one record per CDR3 protein. The sample has under 140,000 distinct CDR3 sequences; over 9.5% are singletons. The V gene is TRBV11-2, the J gene TRBJ2-7; D gene uncertain. This clonotype originated in an adult who was a healthcare worker with PCR-confirmed SARS-CoV-2 infection or an uninfected control (not recorded which). This specimen consisted of whole blood, obtained at baseline. In nucleotides, the CDR3 is TGTGCCAGCAGCTTGAACCGGCCCTACGAGCAGTACTTC. Its translation: CASSLNRPYEQYF.